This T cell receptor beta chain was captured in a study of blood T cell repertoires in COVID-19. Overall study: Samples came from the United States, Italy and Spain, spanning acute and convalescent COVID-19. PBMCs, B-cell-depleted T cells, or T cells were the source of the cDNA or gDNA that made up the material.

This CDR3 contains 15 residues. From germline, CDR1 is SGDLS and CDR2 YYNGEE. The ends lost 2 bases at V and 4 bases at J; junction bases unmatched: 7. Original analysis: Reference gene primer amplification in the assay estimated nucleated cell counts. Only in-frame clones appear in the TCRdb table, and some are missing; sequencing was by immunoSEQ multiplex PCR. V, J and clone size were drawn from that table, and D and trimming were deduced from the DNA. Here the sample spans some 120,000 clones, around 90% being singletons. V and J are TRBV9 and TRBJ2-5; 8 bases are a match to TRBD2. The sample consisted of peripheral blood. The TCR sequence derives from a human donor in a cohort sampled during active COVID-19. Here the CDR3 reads CASSVSTGGRETQYF. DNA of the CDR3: TGTGCCAGCAGCGTTAGTACGGGGGGGCGAGAGACCCAGTACTTC.